The 18 T cell receptor delta chains below all came from one sample that was sequenced in a study of gamma-delta T cells after stem cell transplantation (dated by TCRdb to the mid-2010s). Library preparation used RT-PCR. Reads for this sample came from an Illumina MiSeq. Clonotypes were called again by TCRdb from the public reads via CATT, and duplicate nucleotide sequences were then merged into one entry. The sample data list over 600 delta-chain clones, and approximately 12% of these were observed just once. 20% to 25% of the sample belongs to the ten largest clones. Sequencing was done on a sample of gamma-delta T cells. Receptors originate from a human donor. It is not recorded whose cells these are; they may come from a transplant donor. This table probably holds off-target reads from a library built for another chain.

The chain employs TRDV2 and TRDJ1; 10 bases agree with TRDD3. Germline V gene sequence: CDR1 GEAIGNYY, CDR2 EKD. The CDR3 runs to 16 residues. Losses at the gene ends were 3 bases for V and 3 bases for J; bases not matched to a gene: 9. CDR3 region: CACDDLGGYRADKLIF. In nucleotides, the CDR3 is TGTGCCTGTGACGATCTTGGGGGATACCGGGCCGATAAACTCATCTTT.

This clone was seen only a few times. The chain links TRDV2 to TRDJ1; D unclear. This CDR3 has 13 amino acids. The V gene's germline CDR1 is GEAIGNYY and CDR2 EKD. Trimming took 1 base from V and 4 from J, leaving 9 bases between them. The CDR3 nucleotides are TGTGCCTGTGACACGTGGGTGGACGATAAACTCATCTTT. Translating gives CACDTWVDDKLIF.

A single count supports this clone. This could be a read error, since a much larger clone is one nucleotide away. V usage is TRDV2 and J usage is TRDJ1; tentatively, D is TRDD3 (5 bases). The germline CDR1 and CDR2 sequences are GEAIGNYY and EKD. The CDR3 is made up of 14 amino acids. The V and J ends lost 0 bases and 0 bases respectively, with 7 bases between them. The CDR3: CACDTVGNTDKLIF. CDR3 bases: TGTGCCTGTGACACCGTGGGGAACACCGATAAACTCATCTTT.

The J gene is TRDJ3, the V gene TRDV3; 9 bases map to TRDD3. In germline, CDR1 is TVYSNPD, CDR2 GDNSRS (reference sequence). This CDR3 is 21 amino acids long. Trimming took 4 bases from V and 0 from J; bases not matched to a gene: 19. The CDR3 region is CAWPLLRGGYTSSWDTRQMFF. The CDR3 coding sequence is TGTGCCTGGCCACTTCTCCGTGGGGGATATACAAGCTCCTGGGACACCCGACAGATGTTTTTC.

The CDR3 region is CACDPSYWGTPSWDTRQMFF. Here the CDR3 DNA reads TGTGCCTGTGACCCCTCGTACTGGGGGACCCCCTCCTGGGACACCCGACAGATGTTTTTC. The genes are TRDV2 and TRDJ3, with 9 bases matching TRDD3. This CDR3 comprises 20 residues. The V and J ends lost 3 bases and 0 bases, in that order; junction bases with no gene match: 11. CDR1 GEAIGNYY and CDR2 EKD come from the germline V gene.

There are a few counts of this clone. The CDR3 region has the DNA TGTGCCTGTGACGCCCTATCGGACCTCCGGGGGGATACGGGCGATAAACTCATCTTT. This gives the protein CACDALSDLRGDTGDKLIF. The chain links TRDV2 to TRDJ1; TRDD3 aligns across 10 bases. The CDR3 runs to 19 residues. V lost 3 bases to trimming and J lost 4 bases; unmatched junction nucleotides: 19. Germline assignment: CDR1 GEAIGNYY and CDR2 EKD.

Only a few counts were recorded for this clone. The chain employs TRDV2 and TRDJ1, with 13 bases identical to TRDD3. Germline assignment: CDR1 GEAIGNYY and CDR2 EKD. Unmatched junction bases numbered 7, after V lost 3 bases and J lost 4 bases. The CDR3 runs to 16 residues. CDR3 DNA: TGTGCCTGTGACTCACTGGGGGATACGGGTAACGATAAACTCATCTTT. The encoded protein is CACDSLGDTGNDKLIF.

A remark on this clone: A far larger clone lies a single base away; this is likely a read error. This same CDR3 is encoded by further DNA sequences in the sample. The chain has TRDV2 and TRDJ3, with TRDD3 matching 7 bases. Germline values: CDR1 GEAIGNYY, CDR2 EKD. V gave up 0 bases and J gave up 1 base; unmatched junction bases: 26. The CDR3 length is 25 residues. The CDR3 region has the DNA TGTGCCTGTGACACCGTGAGTGGATGGGGGACCCCGCTACGTTTATCGTCCTGGGACACCCGACAGATGTTTTTC. As protein: CACDTVSGWGTPLRLSSWDTRQMFF.

V usage is TRDV2 and J usage is TRDJ1, with TRDD3 matching 13 bases. CDR1 and CDR2 (germline): GEAIGNYY, EKD. The CDR3 sequence is 24 residues long. Trimming took 1 base from V and 0 from J; bases not matched to a gene: 25. The CDR3 region is CACDTVPTQITGGYVPLNTDKLIF. CDR3 in DNA: TGTGCCTGTGACACGGTTCCTACGCAGATTACTGGGGGATACGTTCCTCTCAACACCGATAAACTCATCTTT.

The chain joins TRDV2 to TRDJ1, with D unclear. This CDR3 spans 17 amino acids. Trimming cost V 0 bases and J 0 bases, with 16 bases left between them. Germline CDR1 and CDR2: GEAIGNYY and EKD. The DNA of the CDR3 is TGTGCCTGTGACACCGTAGGAAGAAGGGGTAACACCGATAAACTCATCTTT. This codes for CACDTVGRRGNTDKLIF.

The rearrangement joins TRDV2 to TRDJ1; 13 bases match TRDD3. From germline, CDR1 is GEAIGNYY and CDR2 EKD. The CDR3 totals 20 residues. The trim removed 1 base at V and 4 bases at J, leaving 17 bases unmatched. The CDR3 sequence is CACDTLTRGVLGDTDDKLIF. As DNA, the CDR3 is TGTGCCTGTGACACATTGACTCGAGGTGTACTGGGGGATACGGACGATAAACTCATCTTT.

By proportion, this clone is hyperexpanded. This chain joins TRDV2 and TRDJ1; D ambiguous. With 0 bases removed from V and 1 base from J, the gap between germline ends came to 8 bases. The germline CDR1 and CDR2 sequences are GEAIGNYY and EKD. The CDR3 sequence is 14 residues long. CDR3 sequence: CACDTVGFTDKLIF. DNA for the CDR3: TGTGCCTGTGACACCGTTGGGTTCACCGATAAACTCATCTTT.

The chain uses TRDV2 and TRDJ1, with a possible D match to TRDD3 (6 bases). CDR3 size: 14 residues. V was pared by 3 bases and J by 0 bases, with 10 bases between. Per the germline V gene, CDR1 is GEAIGNYY and CDR2 is EKD. CDR3 nucleotides: TGTGCCTGTGACCTTACTGGGAACACCGATAAACTCATCTTT. Amino acid sequence: CACDLTGNTDKLIF.

This clone was seen a handful of times. This chain uses TRDV2 with TRDJ1; D gene unclear. V was shortened by 3 bases and J by 0 bases, with 16 bases between the two germline ends. The length of the CDR3 is 16 residues. CDR1 GEAIGNYY and CDR2 EKD come from the germline V gene. The CDR3 sequence is CACDPVPGTYTDKLIF. In nucleotides, the CDR3 is TGTGCCTGTGACCCAGTTCCCGGAACGTACACCGATAAACTCATCTTT.

The chain uses TRDV2 and TRDJ1, with D uncertain. Between the trimmed V and J ends, which lost 4 bases and 1 base, there was a span of 12 bases. In germline, CDR1 is GEAIGNYY, CDR2 EKD. This CDR3 spans 14 amino acids. The CDR3 DNA reads as TGTGCCTGTGATGAGCTGTGGACCACCGATAAACTCATCTTT. This encodes CACDELWTTDKLIF.

The chain employs TRDV2 and TRDJ1; 11 bases fit TRDD3. The CDR3 loop spans 15 amino acids. With 3 bases clipped from V and 5 bases from J, the junction kept 7 bases outside the gene matches. Looked up from germline, CDR1 is GEAIGNYY and CDR2 is EKD. For the CDR3, the DNA is TGTGCCTGTGACCCAGTTGGGGGATACGCTGATAAACTCATCTTT. Translating it yields CACDPVGGYADKLIF.

This clone was counted only a few times. The chain joins TRDV2 to TRDJ1; 13 positions agree with TRDD3. Trimming removed 0 bases from V and 2 bases from J; junction bases left unmatched: 5. The germline CDR1 and CDR2 sequences are GEAIGNYY and EKD. The CDR3 consists of 17 residues. Written as DNA, the CDR3 is TGTGCCTGTGACACCCTACTGGGGGATACGCATACCGATAAACTCATCTTT. Its translation is CACDTLLGDTHTDKLIF.

The chain links TRDV2 to TRDJ3; 8 nucleotides line up with TRDD3. From germline, CDR1 is GEAIGNYY and CDR2 EKD. The CDR3 length is 21 residues. V lost 2 bases and J lost 0; bases outside the gene matches: 14. Here the CDR3 DNA reads TGTGCCTGTGACAACCTGTCGGCTGGGGGAATGAGCTCCTGGGACACCCGACAGATGTTTTTC. Amino acids: CACDNLSAGGMSSWDTRQMFF.